This passage covers 32 T cell receptor beta chains from one sample sequenced in a study of blood T cell repertoires in COVID-19 (dated by TCRdb to 2020 to 2021). Library preparation employed the immunoSEQ multiplex PCR assay. TCRdb carries this immuneACCESS record with in-frame sequences only. Its versions omit some clonotypes, under half of them owing to an unresolved V gene in the studies checked, with the rest unexplained. The sample yields approximately 210,000 clones; about four fifths were counted once. The top ten clones comprise 2.5% to 3.5% of the sample. What was sequenced was peripheral blood. These receptors originate from a middle-aged man with active or convalescent COVID-19.

A few counts support this clone. The rearrangement joins TRBV5-1 to TRBJ2-2; D is perhaps TRBD1 (5 bases). The CDR3 sequence is 15 residues long. Trimming pared 2 bases from V and 3 bases from J, leaving 11 bases between. Germline values: CDR1 SGHRS, CDR2 YFSETQ. The CDR3 loop is CASSLRGPYTGELFF. The CDR3 nucleotides are TGCGCCAGCAGCTTAAGGGGTCCGTACACCGGGGAGCTGTTTTTT.

V is TRBV5-7 and J is TRBJ2-7; tentative D call: TRBD1 (6 bases). Being an ORF, TRBV5-7 has a function that is uncertain. The CDR3 is 15 amino acids. V lost 4 bases to trimming and J lost 3 bases, with 17 bases between them. The CDR3 loop reads CASSHRDKGSYEQYF. The CDR3 DNA is TGTGCCAGCAGCCACCGGGACAAAGGGAGCTACGAGCAGTACTTC.

The V call is TRBV4-3, the J call TRBJ1-2; 9 bases map to TRBD1. After removal of 0 bases from V and 7 bases from J, the junction contained 3 bases not matched to a gene. CDR1 is LGHNA and CDR2 is YSLEER in the germline V gene. This CDR3 is built from 14 residues. CDR3 residues: CASSQDTGGSGYTF. Here the CDR3 DNA reads TGCGCCAGCAGCCAAGATACAGGGGGCAGTGGCTACACCTTC.

The chain is built from TRBV6-6 and TRBJ2-1; a possible D gene is TRBD2 (6 bases). The germline CDR1 and CDR2 sequences are MNHNY and SVGAGI (reference sequence). The CDR3 loop spans 14 amino acids. V gave up 5 bases and J gave up 4 bases, with 12 bases separating them. The CDR3 DNA reads TGTGCCAGCAGTGTCACCGGGGGTTACAATGAGCAGTTCTTC. Translated: CASSVTGGYNEQFF.

The gene calls are TRBV6-5 and TRBJ1-2, with D perhaps TRBD1 (5 bases). Between the trimmed V and J ends, which lost 6 bases and 6 bases, there was a span of 14 bases. The CDR3 loop spans 13 amino acids. Germline CDR1 MNHEY, CDR2 SVGAGI. The DNA of the CDR3 is TGTGCCAGCAGGGCAGGGAGGTCGGATGGCTACACCTTC. Protein sequence: CASRAGRSDGYTF.

This chain connects TRBV29-1 to TRBJ1-4, with TRBD1 matching 7 bases. The CDR3 runs 13 residues. The J segment lost 3 bases and the V segment lost 5 bases, leaving 3 bases of the junction unmatched. The germline V gene encodes CDR1 SQVTM and CDR2 ANQGSEA. The CDR3 nucleotides read TGCAGCGTTAAGGGGGCGTCTAATGAAAAACTGTTTTTT. Protein: CSVKGASNEKLFF.

The chain carries TRBV27 and TRBJ2-1; the match to TRBD2 covers 11 bases. CDR1 is MNHEY and CDR2 is SMNVEV in the germline V gene (reference sequence). With 0 bases clipped from V and 9 bases from J, the junction kept 4 bases outside the gene matches. This CDR3 has 15 residues. CDR3 residues: CASSLSWLAGGEQFF. The CDR3 region has the DNA TGTGCCAGCAGTTTATCGTGGCTAGCGGGAGGTGAGCAGTTCTTC.

The rearrangement uses TRBV6-2 or TRBV6-3 and TRBJ2-6; 11 bases are shared with TRBD1. Per germline, CDR1 MNHEY and CDR2 SVGEGT. V was clipped by 5 bases and J by 4 bases; unmatched bases: 10. The CDR3 runs 18 residues. The CDR3 nucleotides are TGTGCCAGCAGTCCCCTAGGACAGGGGGCGAGGGGGGCCAACGTCCTGACTTTC. It yields the protein CASSPLGQGARGANVLTF.

The V and J genes are TRBV29-1 and TRBJ1-3; D is unclear. CDR1 and CDR2 (germline): SQVTM, ANQGSEA. The CDR3 sequence is 12 residues long. The ends were cut back, 4 bases at V and 4 bases at J, with 8 bases in the middle. This CDR3 reads CSVVRSGNTIYF. DNA of the CDR3: TGCAGCGTTGTGAGATCGGGAAACACCATATATTTT.

This clone was seen a single time. Here the CDR3 reads CASSWDRATNEKLFF. In nucleotides, the CDR3 is TGTGCCAGCAGCTGGGACAGGGCAACTAATGAAAAACTGTTTTTT. The V and J genes are TRBV5-4 and TRBJ1-4, with 9 bases aligning to TRBD1. Germline V gene sequence: CDR1 SGHNT, CDR2 YYREEE (reference sequence). The CDR3 is 15 residues long. The trim removed 3 bases at V and 0 bases at J, leaving 0 bases unmatched.

The V and J genes are TRBV14 and TRBJ1-6; maybe TRBD1 (5 bases). V was shortened by 6 bases and J by 7 bases, with 13 bases between the two germline ends. The CDR3 spans 14 residues. Germline-derived CDR1 and CDR2 are SGHDN and FVKESK. The CDR3 is CASRAMTANSPLHF. In DNA, the CDR3 is TGTGCCAGCAGAGCTATGACAGCGAATTCACCCCTCCACTTT.

Comments on this clone: One junction end does not reproduce the germline sequence, and a read error may be involved. V gene TRBV10-3 combines with J gene TRBJ2-1, with 7 bases aligning to TRBD1. CDR1 is ENHRY, CDR2 SYGVKD, per germline. This CDR3 region has 13 residues. CDR3 residues: CAISESTGERGLF. CDR3 DNA sequence: TGTGCCATCAGTGAGTCTACAGGGGAGAGAGGGCTCTTC.

This clone was counted ten times or more. This sample also contains other DNA sequences that code for the same CDR3. This chain joins TRBV11-2 and TRBJ1-2, with D unresolved. The CDR3 is made up of 13 amino acids. Germline V gene data show CDR1 as SGHAT and CDR2 as FQNNGV. The ends were cut back, 1 base at V and 6 bases at J, with 9 bases in the middle. The CDR3 spells CASSLVRGDGYTF. The CDR3 coding sequence is TGTGCCAGCAGCTTAGTGAGAGGCGATGGCTACACCTTC.

V usage is TRBV28 and J usage is TRBJ2-2; 7 bases map to TRBD1. The CDR3 is 14 residues long. J gave up 4 bases and V 3 bases, and 2 bases lay outside the gene matches. CDR1 MDHEN and CDR2 SYDVKM come from the germline V gene. The chain's CDR3 is CASSFHRGTGELFF. As DNA, the CDR3 is TGTGCCAGCAGTTTCCACAGGGGCACCGGGGAGCTGTTTTTT.

The chain recombines TRBV6-5 with TRBJ2-7; TRBD2 might be the D (5 bases). From germline, CDR1 is MNHEY and CDR2 SVGAGI. V was cut by 5 bases and J by 3 bases, with 11 bases left in between. CDR3 length: 13 amino acids. CDR3 coding DNA: TGTGCCAGCAGTCGCGGGCTAGGCTACGAGCAGTACTTC. Translation gives CASSRGLGYEQYF.

Worth noting for this clone: The junction departs from germline at one end; a sequencing error may be responsible. The chain has TRBV4-3 and TRBJ2-7; the match to TRBD2 covers 7 bases. There are 13 residues in the CDR3. Germline V lookup: CDR1 LGHNA, CDR2 YSLEER. CDR3: CASSQGRTGGPNF. CDR3 DNA: TGCGCCAGCAGCCAAGGGCGGACGGGGGGACCGAACTTC.

This clone showed up just once. The CDR3 nucleotides read TGTGCCAGCAGCCAAGAAGGGACTAATCAGCCCCAGCATTTT. Translating gives CASSQEGTNQPQHF. The V call is TRBV3-1 (or the pseudogene TRBV3-2), the J call TRBJ1-5; tentatively, D is TRBD1 (5 bases). Trimming removed 0 bases at V and 4 bases at J, with 7 bases between. CDR3 length equals 14 residues. The V gene's germline CDR1 is LGHDT and CDR2 YNNKEL (reference sequence).

The chain carries TRBV9 and TRBJ1-1; D remains unclear. V was pared by 4 bases and J by 3 bases, with 16 bases between. CDR1 and CDR2 from the germline V gene are SGDLS and YYNGEE. The CDR3 runs 15 residues. This CDR3 is CASSPHTHGDTEAFF. The CDR3 DNA sequence: TGTGCCAGCAGCCCGCATACCCACGGAGACACTGAAGCTTTCTTT.

The V gene is TRBV6-5, the J gene TRBJ1-1; D is uncertain. The germline gives CDR1 MNHEY, CDR2 SVGAGI. Between the trimmed V and J ends, which lost 7 bases and 1 base, there was a span of 10 bases. This CDR3 comprises 13 residues. CDR3 loop: CASTLTPNTEAFF. For the CDR3, the DNA is TGTGCCAGCACCCTGACACCGAACACTGAAGCTTTCTTT.

The J gene is TRBJ2-5, the V gene TRBV5-1, with D uncertain. Trimming took 6 bases from V and 4 from J, leaving 13 bases between them. This CDR3 region has 13 residues. The germline V gene encodes CDR1 SGHRS and CDR2 YFSETQ. The CDR3 region is CASTQLGLETQYF. DNA of the CDR3: TGCGCCAGCACCCAACTTGGTCTAGAGACCCAGTACTTC.

Concerning this clone: A read error may produce the germline difference seen at one junction end. The chain recombines TRBV7-7 with TRBJ1-1; D is ambiguous. The CDR3 spans 16 residues. CDR1 and CDR2 from the germline V gene are SSHAT and FNYEAQ (reference sequence). Here the CDR3 DNA reads TGTGCTAGCAGCCCCCTCAAAACCCCTACGAACACTGAAGCTTTCTTT. Its translation is CASSPLKTPTNTEAFF. The full variable domain, rest sourced from reference TRBV7-7 and TRBJ1-1, is GAGVSQSPRYKVTKRGQDVTLRCDPISSHATLYWYQQALGQGPEFLTYFNYEAQPDKSGLPSDRFSAERPEGSISTLTIQRTEQRDSAMYRCASSPLKTPTNTEAFFGQGTRLTVV.

This chain connects TRBV27 to TRBJ2-5, with 8 bases lining up with TRBD2. This CDR3 contains 15 residues. The germline V gene encodes CDR1 MNHEY and CDR2 SMNVEV (reference sequence). Losses at the gene ends were 3 bases for V and 1 base for J; bases not matched to a gene: 4. In DNA, the CDR3 is TGTGCCAGCAGTTTCGGGGGGGCGAGCCAAGAGACCCAGTACTTC. Protein sequence: CASSFGGASQETQYF.

This clone has just one count. The chain carries TRBV20-1 and TRBJ2-5; TRBD2 aligns across 11 bases. This CDR3 spans 11 amino acids. CDR1 and CDR2 (germline): DFQATT, SNEGSKA (reference sequence). V shed 3 bases and J 13 bases; nucleotides not matched to a gene: 4. The CDR3 coding sequence is TGCAGTGCTAGTAGCGGGGGGGCCCCGTACTTC. It is translated as CSASSGGAPYF.

The CDR3 DNA reads TGTGCCAGCAGTTACGGCCGACTAGCGGGAAAAGAGACCCAGTACTTC. Its translation is CASSYGRLAGKETQYF. V usage is TRBV6-2 or TRBV6-3 and J usage is TRBJ2-5; 11 bases are a match to TRBD2. The trim removed 2 bases at V and 3 bases at J, leaving 5 bases unmatched. The CDR3 consists of 16 residues. Germline V CDR1 and CDR2: MNHEY, SVGEGT.

The chain combines TRBV6-6 with TRBJ1-1; weak D call: TRBD1 (5 bases). V was clipped by 5 bases and J by 1 base, with 11 bases between them. Germline assignment: CDR1 MNHNY and CDR2 SVGAGI (reference sequence). This CDR3 is built from 14 residues. CDR3 amino acids: CASSTRQTNTEAFF. Written as DNA, the CDR3 is TGTGCCAGCAGTACCCGACAGACGAACACTGAAGCTTTCTTT.

This chain links TRBV10-3 with TRBJ1-2; perhaps TRBD1 as D (5 bases). Germline CDR1 reads ENHRY; CDR2 reads SYGVKD. Trimming cost V 4 bases and J 7 bases, with 13 bases left between them. The CDR3 loop spans 13 amino acids. In DNA form, the CDR3 reads TGTGCCATCAGTGTGTCCGGGGGAGTTGGCTACACCTTC. Its translation: CAISVSGGVGYTF.

CDR3 amino acids: CASSLEGAGTEAFF. The CDR3 nucleotides are TGTGCCAGCAGCTTAGAAGGGGCCGGCACTGAAGCTTTCTTT. The V call is TRBV7-9, the J call TRBJ1-1, with D tentatively TRBD1 (5 bases). Trimming stripped 1 base from V and 4 bases from J, with 10 bases between. CDR3 size: 14 residues. The germline V gene has CDR1 SEHNR and CDR2 FQNEAQ (reference sequence).

The V call is TRBV19, the J call TRBJ2-2; possible D gene TRBD1, 5 bases. The CDR3 is 15 residues long. Germline lookup yields CDR1 LNHDA and CDR2 SQIVND (reference sequence). The V gene lost 9 bases and the J gene lost 2 bases, with 16 bases spanning the gap. The CDR3 bases are TGTGCCAGCCGCACAGGAACCCTCAACACCGGGGAGCTGTTTTTT. It translates to CASRTGTLNTGELFF.

The J gene is TRBJ2-1, the V gene TRBV11-2; 7 nucleotides agree with TRBD1. The ends lost 3 bases at V and 7 bases at J; junction bases unmatched: 9. This CDR3 is built from 15 residues. Germline V lookup: CDR1 SGHAT, CDR2 FQNNGV. The CDR3 is CASSFDRVSVNEQFF. CDR3 sequence (DNA): TGTGCCAGCAGCTTCGACAGGGTTAGTGTGAATGAGCAGTTCTTC.

This chain joins TRBV5-4 and TRBJ2-7; maybe TRBD1 (5 bases). The CDR3 runs 14 residues. With 4 bases removed from V and 3 bases from J, the gap between germline ends came to 14 bases. Germline lookup yields CDR1 SGHNT and CDR2 YYREEE (reference sequence). CDR3 in amino acids: CASSPGRSYYEQYF. CDR3 sequence (DNA): TGTGCCAGCAGCCCAGGGCGTAGTTACTACGAGCAGTACTTC.

The chain joins TRBV7-9 to TRBJ1-2, with 9 bases that match TRBD1. CDR1 SEHNR and CDR2 FQNEAQ come from the germline V gene (reference sequence). V gave up 1 base and J gave up 0 bases; unmatched junction bases: 3. The CDR3 extends over 16 amino acids. CDR3 DNA: TGTGCCAGCAGCTTAGTAGGGACAGGGACTAACTATGGCTACACCTTC. It specifies CASSLVGTGTNYGYTF.

The chain uses TRBV5-1 and TRBJ1-2; the D gene is possibly TRBD1 (6 bases). The V end was cut by 3 bases, the J end by 6 bases, with 18 bases between. CDR3 size: 15 residues. The germline V gene encodes CDR1 SGHRS and CDR2 YFSETQ. CDR3 loop: CASSSTPRDINGYTF. DNA of the CDR3: TGCGCCAGCAGCTCGACCCCCCGGGACATAAATGGCTACACCTTC.